One and the same sample provided the 18 T cell receptor beta chains below, sequenced in a study of CD8+CD57+ T cells in acquired aplastic anemia. CDR3 and TCR beta VDJ profiling relied on genomic DNA as the template. TCRdb used MiXCR to reprocess the reads, holding one entry per CDR3 protein. Among approximately 270,000 distinct CDR3 sequences, 55% to 60% were seen once, and the ten largest hold around 8%. The sequenced material came from sorted CD4+, CD8+, or CD8+CD57+ T cells (not recorded which) from PBMCs. Receptors originate from a human donor with severe aplastic anemia or a healthy control (not recorded which).

This chain connects TRBV20-1 to TRBJ1-2, with 10 bases aligning to TRBD1. After removal of 4 bases from V and 5 bases from J, the junction contained 13 bases not matched to a gene. The CDR3 length is 16 residues. Germline V CDR1 and CDR2: DFQATT, SNEGSKA (reference sequence). CDR3 DNA: TGCAGTGCTAAGGGACAGGGGAAAGGGGAAGTATATGGCTACACCTTC. It specifies CSAKGQGKGEVYGYTF.

CDR3 coding DNA: TGTGCCAGTAGCGGGACTAGCGGGACAACTTACGAGCAGTACTTC. Translation gives CASSGTSGTTYEQYF. V is TRBV19 and J is TRBJ2-7, with 13 bases identical to TRBD2. The CDR3 loop spans 15 amino acids. The trim removed 6 bases at V and 4 bases at J, leaving 6 bases unmatched. Germline V lookup: CDR1 LNHDA, CDR2 SQIVND (reference sequence).

V usage is TRBV9 and J usage is TRBJ1-5; D gene unclear. The germline gives CDR1 SGDLS, CDR2 YYNGEE. The germline V and J ends were trimmed by 3 bases and 4 bases, with 2 bases remaining between them. CDR3 length: 11 residues. The CDR3 loop reads CASSANQPQHF. CDR3 bases: TGTGCCAGCAGCGCTAATCAGCCCCAGCATTTT.

The gene calls are TRBV5-1 and TRBJ1-1, with 7 bases fitting TRBD1. The CDR3 is 14 amino acids. Germline-derived CDR1 and CDR2 are SGHRS and YFSETQ. The J segment lost 7 bases and the V segment lost 0 bases, leaving 6 bases of the junction unmatched. The CDR3 DNA follows: TGCGCCAGCAGCTTGGAATGGGACAGACGTGAAGCTTTCTTT. Its protein is CASSLEWDRREAFF. Full variable domain (rest looked up from reference TRBV5-1 and TRBJ1-1): KAGVTQTPRYLIKTRGQQVTLSCSPISGHRSVSWYQQTPGQGLQFLFEYFSETQRNKGNFPGRFSGRQFSNSRSEMNVSTLELGDSALYLCASSLEWDRREAFFGQGTRLTVV.

The chain carries TRBV20-1 and TRBJ2-1; D call uncertain. The CDR3 covers 11 residues. Germline assignment: CDR1 DFQATT and CDR2 SNEGSKA (reference sequence). Trimming pared 6 bases from V and 7 bases from J, leaving 10 bases between. DNA of the CDR3: TGCAGTGCCTTCTATGGTAATGAGCAGTTCTTC. It yields the protein CSAFYGNEQFF.

The chain employs TRBV28 and TRBJ2-1, with TRBD2 identical over 11 bases. Germline CDR1 and CDR2: MDHEN and SYDVKM. The V gene end was trimmed by 0 bases and the J gene end by 4 bases; junction bases not matched to a gene: 5. The CDR3 covers 17 residues. DNA of the CDR3: TGTGCCAGCAGTTTATGGACTAGCGGGGCGATTTACAATGAGCAGTTCTTC. This sequence encodes CASSLWTSGAIYNEQFF.

This clonotype was observed a handful of times. DNA for the CDR3: TGCGCCAGCAGTGAGGAAGGGACAGGGGCATCCTACGAGCAGTACTTC. Encoded protein: CASSEEGTGASYEQYF. V and J are TRBV10-2 and TRBJ2-7, with 10 bases aligning to TRBD1. Germline CDR1 reads WSHSY; CDR2 reads SAAADI. The CDR3 loop spans 16 amino acids. After removal of 2 bases from V and 1 base from J, the junction contained 5 bases not matched to a gene.

Details on this clonotype: Given the absence of the conserved phenylalanine or tryptophan at the CDR3 end, a read error is likely. Because the CDR3's place on the DNA is in doubt, the DNA is left out and the CDR3 is given as listed by TCRdb. The gene calls are TRBV7-8 and TRBJ1-6. The CDR3 is made up of 8 amino acids, end residues included. Per germline, CDR1 SGHVS and CDR2 FQNEAQ. Here the CDR3 reads CASSQDPT.

The J gene is TRBJ1-2, the V gene TRBV19; D is perhaps TRBD1 (5 bases). This CDR3 has 15 residues. Trimming took 3 bases from V and 5 from J, leaving 16 bases between them. CDR1 is LNHDA and CDR2 is SQIVND in the germline V gene (reference sequence). CDR3: CASSMIPGLSYGYTF. The CDR3 DNA reads as TGTGCCAGTAGTATGATACCGGGACTCTCTTATGGCTACACCTTC.

This chain uses TRBV10-3 with TRBJ2-5, with no clear D. V was pared by 3 bases and J by 4 bases, with 15 bases between. Germline values: CDR1 ENHRY, CDR2 SYGVKD. CDR3 size: 15 residues. The CDR3 spells CAISDGNPKGETQYF. CDR3 coding DNA: TGTGCCATCAGTGACGGTAACCCCAAGGGAGAGACCCAGTACTTC.

This chain links TRBV7-8 with TRBJ2-1; unclear D gene. The CDR3 totals 13 residues. In germline, CDR1 is SGHVS, CDR2 FQNEAQ. V was shortened by 4 bases and J by 5 bases, with 9 bases between the two germline ends. The DNA for the CDR3 is TGTGCCAGCAGCTCGAACCTAGACAATGAGCAGTTCTTC. This translates into CASSSNLDNEQFF.

This chain joins TRBV20-1 and TRBJ1-5, with D unresolved. CDR3 length: 11 residues. Trimming took off 3 bases at V and 6 bases at J, with 6 bases between the two ends. Per the germline V gene, CDR1 is DFQATT and CDR2 is SNEGSKA (reference sequence). CDR3 DNA: TGCAGTGCTAGTATGGGTCAGCCCCAGCATTTT. It specifies CSASMGQPQHF.

This clonotype was counted many times. V usage is TRBV9 and J usage is TRBJ2-3, with D perhaps matching TRBD1 or TRBD2 (5 bases each). This CDR3 is 16 amino acids long. Germline loops: CDR1 SGDLS, CDR2 YYNGEE. V lost 0 bases and J lost 6, with 17 bases in between. In nucleotides, the CDR3 is TGTGCCAGCAGCGTAGTAGGGACCAGTAGGATGGATACGCAGTATTTT. Its protein product is CASSVVGTSRMDTQYF.

This clonotype was observed at least ten times. This chain connects TRBV6-6 to TRBJ1-1, with D possibly TRBD1 on 5 matching bases. This CDR3 region has 14 residues. CDR1 and CDR2 from the germline V gene are MNHNY and SVGAGI (reference sequence). V was clipped by 3 bases and J by 0 bases, with 8 bases between them. The CDR3: CASSYKGMNTEAFF. The CDR3, as DNA: TGTGCCAGCAGTTATAAGGGGATGAACACTGAAGCTTTCTTT.

The chain carries TRBV20-1 and TRBJ2-1; 10 nucleotides line up with TRBD2. Germline V lookup: CDR1 DFQATT, CDR2 SNEGSKA (reference sequence). There are 12 residues in the CDR3. J was trimmed by 7 bases and V by 6 bases; bases with no gene match: 3. CDR3 DNA: TGCAGTGCACCGGGACTAGCGAATGAGCAGTTCTTC. It is translated as CSAPGLANEQFF.

This chain links TRBV7-9 with TRBJ1-1; D gene ambiguous. The V gene lost 1 base and the J gene lost 3 bases, with 9 bases spanning the gap. CDR1 is SEHNR, CDR2 FQNEAQ, per germline (reference sequence). The CDR3 runs 14 residues. CDR3 DNA: TGTGCCAGCAGCTTAGTATTTGGGGACACTGAAGCTTTCTTT. Its protein is CASSLVFGDTEAFF.

This clonotype has a count of ten or more. This chain joins TRBV27 and TRBJ1-2, with 11 nucleotides matching TRBD1. Trimming removed 5 bases from V and 2 bases from J; junction bases left unmatched: 13. The CDR3 covers 18 residues. Germline V lookup: CDR1 MNHEY, CDR2 SMNVEV (reference sequence). The CDR3 DNA follows: TGTGCCAGCAGTCCCAATCCCGGACAGGGGGCGAAGAACTATGGCTACACCTTC. Protein: CASSPNPGQGAKNYGYTF.

This rearrangement joins TRBV6-5 to TRBJ2-7, with TRBD1 identical over 12 bases. This CDR3 has 14 amino acids. J gave up 7 bases and V 4 bases, and 5 bases lay outside the gene matches. Per the germline V gene, CDR1 is MNHEY and CDR2 is SVGAGI. As DNA, the CDR3 is TGTGCCAGCAGTTTCTGGGACAGGGGGCGGGAGCAGTACTTC. Translated: CASSFWDRGREQYF.